This T cell receptor beta chain derives from a study of T cells after posttransplantation cyclophosphamide. Overall study results and limits: After PTCy, TRB diversity resembled that of CNI/methotrexate controls.

The CDR3 contains 15 residues. The V segment lost 0 bases and the J segment 12 bases; nucleotides outside the gene matches: 10. Per the germline V gene, CDR1 is SGHRS and CDR2 is YFSETQ. Cells defined as naive were viable CD3+CD4+ or CD3+CD8+ and CCR7+CD45RA+CD45RO-CD95-CD27+CD28+. Comments on this clone: The antigen is unknown.

Sequencing was performed with immunoSEQ multiplex PCR; in TCRdb, only in-frame clones are kept and a portion is missing. The sample shows around 19,000 clones, over 95% of them seen only once. V and J are TRBV5-1 and TRBJ2-3, with 10 bases identical to TRBD2. The clonotype originates from a man aged 35 to 55 in good health, CMV-negative, and a related stem cell transplant donor. Input material: naive CD4+ T cells sorted from PBMCs. The CDR3 loop is CASSLVPSGSPTQYF. In nucleotides, the CDR3 is TGCGCCAGCAGCTTGGTCCCTAGCGGGAGCCCAACACAGTATTTT.